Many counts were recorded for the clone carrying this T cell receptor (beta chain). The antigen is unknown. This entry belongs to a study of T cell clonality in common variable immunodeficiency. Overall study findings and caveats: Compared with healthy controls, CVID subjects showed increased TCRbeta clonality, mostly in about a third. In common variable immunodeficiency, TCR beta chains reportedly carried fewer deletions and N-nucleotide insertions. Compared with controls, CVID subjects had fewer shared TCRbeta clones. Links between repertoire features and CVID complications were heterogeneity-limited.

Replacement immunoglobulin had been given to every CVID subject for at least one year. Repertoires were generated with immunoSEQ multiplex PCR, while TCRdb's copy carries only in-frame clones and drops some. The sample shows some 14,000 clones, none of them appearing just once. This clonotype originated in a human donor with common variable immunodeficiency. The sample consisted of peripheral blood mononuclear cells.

The part of the CDR3 DNA that was read is TGTGCCAGCAGCCTCGGGGGGGCCCTCGATACG. Protein sequence: CASSLGGALDT. The entire CDR3 is CASSLGGALDTQYF. This chain links TRBV5-4 with TRBJ2-3; 8 bases match TRBD2. Read data end 3 residues before the CDR3 end; the end is taken from the germline J gene. The germline V gene encodes CDR1 SGHNT and CDR2 YYREEE (reference sequence). This CDR3 is built from 14 residues. Unmatched junction bases numbered 7, after V lost 4 bases and J lost 6 bases.